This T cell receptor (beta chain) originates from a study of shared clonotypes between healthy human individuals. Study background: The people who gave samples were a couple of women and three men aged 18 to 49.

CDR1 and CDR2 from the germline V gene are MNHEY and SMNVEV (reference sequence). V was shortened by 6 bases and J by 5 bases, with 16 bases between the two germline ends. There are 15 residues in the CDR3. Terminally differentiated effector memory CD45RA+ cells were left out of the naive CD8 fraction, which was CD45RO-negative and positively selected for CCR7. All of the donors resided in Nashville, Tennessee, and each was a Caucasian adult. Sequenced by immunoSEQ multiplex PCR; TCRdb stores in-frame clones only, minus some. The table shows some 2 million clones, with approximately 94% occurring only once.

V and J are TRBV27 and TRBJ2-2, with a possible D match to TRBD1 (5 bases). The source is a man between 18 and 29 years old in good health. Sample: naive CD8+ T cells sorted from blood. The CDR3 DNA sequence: TGTGCCAGCAGGCCCGTAGGGGAAGGAACCGGGGAGCTGTTTTTT. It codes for CASRPVGEGTGELFF.